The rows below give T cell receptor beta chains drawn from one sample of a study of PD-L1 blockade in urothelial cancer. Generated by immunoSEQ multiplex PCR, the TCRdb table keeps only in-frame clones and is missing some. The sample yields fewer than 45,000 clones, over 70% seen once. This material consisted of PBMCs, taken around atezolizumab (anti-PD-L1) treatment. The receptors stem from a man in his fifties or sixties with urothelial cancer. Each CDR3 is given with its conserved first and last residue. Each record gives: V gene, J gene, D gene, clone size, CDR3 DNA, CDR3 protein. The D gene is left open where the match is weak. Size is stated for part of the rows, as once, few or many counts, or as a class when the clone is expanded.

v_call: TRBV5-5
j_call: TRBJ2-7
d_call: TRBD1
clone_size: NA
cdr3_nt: TGTGCCAGCAGCCCCCCAACCCGGGACAGGGGCTACGAGCAGTACTTC
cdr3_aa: CASSPPTRDRGYEQYF

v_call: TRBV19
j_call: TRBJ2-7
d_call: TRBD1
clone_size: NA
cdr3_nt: TGTGCCAGTAGTAGGGACAGCTACGAGCAGTACTTC
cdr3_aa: CASSRDSYEQYF

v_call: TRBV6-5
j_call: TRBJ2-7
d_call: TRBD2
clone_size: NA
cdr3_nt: TGTGCCAGCAGCCCATATAGCGGGCGTCCCTACGAGCAGTACTTC
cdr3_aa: CASSPYSGRPYEQYF

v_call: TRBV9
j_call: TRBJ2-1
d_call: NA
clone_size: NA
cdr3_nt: TGTGCCAGCAGCGTTTTTGCTAACAATGAGCAGTTCTTC
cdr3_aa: CASSVFANNEQFF

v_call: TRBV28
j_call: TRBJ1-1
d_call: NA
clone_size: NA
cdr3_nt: TGTGCCAGCAGCTCCTGGCCTGAAGCTTTCTTT
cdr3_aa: CASSSWPEAFF

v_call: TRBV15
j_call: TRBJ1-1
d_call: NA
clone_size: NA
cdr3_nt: TGTGCCACCAGCAGGGCGGGGACCTACAACACTGAAGCTTTCTTT
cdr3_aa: CATSRAGTYNTEAFF

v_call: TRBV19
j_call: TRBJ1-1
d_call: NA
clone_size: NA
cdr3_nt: TGTGCCAGTAGTATTGGACAGAGCCAAGAAGCTTTCTTT
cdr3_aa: CASSIGQSQEAFF

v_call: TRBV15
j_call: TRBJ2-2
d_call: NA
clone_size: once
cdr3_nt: TGTGCCACCAGTCCAGCGTGGACCGGGGAGCTGTTTTTT
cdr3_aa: CATSPAWTGELFF

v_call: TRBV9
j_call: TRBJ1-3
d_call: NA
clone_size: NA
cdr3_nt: TGTGCCAGCAGCTCCGAAGCCCGAAGCTCTGGAAACACCATATATTTT
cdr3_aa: CASSSEARSSGNTIYF

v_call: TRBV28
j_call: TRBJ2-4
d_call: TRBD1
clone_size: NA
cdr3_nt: TGTGCCAGCGCCGGGACAGGGGGCGCAACCAAAAACATTCAGTACTTC
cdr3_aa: CASAGTGGATKNIQYF

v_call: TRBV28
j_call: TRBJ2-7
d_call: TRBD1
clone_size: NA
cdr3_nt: TGTGCCAGCAGTAGACAGGGGGGAATCTACGAGCAGTACTTC
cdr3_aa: CASSRQGGIYEQYF

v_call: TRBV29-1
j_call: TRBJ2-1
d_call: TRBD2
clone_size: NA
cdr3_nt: TGCAGCGTGGGAGGGACTAGCGGGAGAGTGGTCTACAATGAGCAGTTCTTC
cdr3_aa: CSVGGTSGRVVYNEQFF

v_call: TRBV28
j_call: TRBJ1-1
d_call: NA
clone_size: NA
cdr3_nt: TGTGCCAGCAGTTCCGGGGGCGGGGGAAGGGGCACTGAAGCTTTCTTT
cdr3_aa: CASSSGGGGRGTEAFF

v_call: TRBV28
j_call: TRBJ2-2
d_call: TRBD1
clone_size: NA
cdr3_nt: TGTGCCAGCAGTAGTTACAGGGGACCCGGGGAGCTGTTTTTT
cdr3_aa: CASSSYRGPGELFF

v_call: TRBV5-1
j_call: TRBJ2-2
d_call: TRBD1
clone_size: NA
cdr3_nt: TGCGCCAGCAGCACAGACGGACAGGGGAACACCGGGGAGCTGTTTTTT
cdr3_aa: CASSTDGQGNTGELFF

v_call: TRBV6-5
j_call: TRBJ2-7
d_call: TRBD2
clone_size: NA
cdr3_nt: TGTGCCAGCAGCAGACTTCGACTAGCCGGCGACGAGCAGTACTTC
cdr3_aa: CASSRLRLAGDEQYF

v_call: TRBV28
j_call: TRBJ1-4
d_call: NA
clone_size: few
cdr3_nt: TGTGCCAGCAGTTCGACAGTTGAAAAACTGTTTTTT
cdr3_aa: CASSSTVEKLFF

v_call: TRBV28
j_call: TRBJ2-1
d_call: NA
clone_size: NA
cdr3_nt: TGTGCCAGCGCTAGTTACAATGAGCAGTTCTTC
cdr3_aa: CASASYNEQFF

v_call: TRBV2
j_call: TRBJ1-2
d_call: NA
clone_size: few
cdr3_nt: TGTGCCAGCAGTGAAGCGCGCACAGAACGCTATGGCTACACCTTC
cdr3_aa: CASSEARTERYGYTF

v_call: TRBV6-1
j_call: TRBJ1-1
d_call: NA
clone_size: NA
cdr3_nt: TGTGCCAGCAGCCTCGAGGCCACTGAAGCTTTCTTT
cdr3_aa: CASSLEATEAFF

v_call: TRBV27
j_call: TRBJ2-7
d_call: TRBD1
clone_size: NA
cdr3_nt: TGTGCCAGCAGTACTCTGACAGGGCTTTCTAACCGAGAGCAGTACTTC
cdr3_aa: CASSTLTGLSNREQYF

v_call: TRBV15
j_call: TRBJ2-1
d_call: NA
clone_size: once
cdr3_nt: TGTGCCACCAGCAGAGGGGGGGTCAGAGCCTACAATGAGCAGTTCTTC
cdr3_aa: CATSRGGVRAYNEQFF

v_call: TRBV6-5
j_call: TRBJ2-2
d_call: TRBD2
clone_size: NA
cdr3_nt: TGTGCCAGCACGCTAGCGGGCAGGACCGGGGAGCTGTTTTTT
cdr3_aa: CASTLAGRTGELFF

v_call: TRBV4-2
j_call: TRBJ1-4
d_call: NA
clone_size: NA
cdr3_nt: TGTGCCAGCAGCTTGGAGGTTAAGATCGAAAAACTGTTTTTT
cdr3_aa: CASSLEVKIEKLFF

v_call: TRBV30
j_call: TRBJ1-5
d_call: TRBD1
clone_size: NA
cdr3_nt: TGTGCCTGGAGTCCTATGGGCGGGACAGGGGGCAATCAGCCCCAGCATTTT
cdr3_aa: CAWSPMGGTGGNQPQHF

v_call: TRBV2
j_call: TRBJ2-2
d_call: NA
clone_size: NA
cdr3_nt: TGTGCCAGCAGTGAAGCTAGGGGCGGGGAGCTGTTTTTT
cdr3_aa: CASSEARGGELFF

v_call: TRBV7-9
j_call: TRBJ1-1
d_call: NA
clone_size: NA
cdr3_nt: TGTGCCAGCAGTGGGTTGGGGGGTAGAGCCTCTGAAGCTTTCTTT
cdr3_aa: CASSGLGGRASEAFF

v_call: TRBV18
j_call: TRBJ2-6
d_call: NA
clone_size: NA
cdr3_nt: TGTGCCAGCTCTATAGGGGTGACTGGGGCCAACGTCCTGACTTTC
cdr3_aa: CASSIGVTGANVLTF

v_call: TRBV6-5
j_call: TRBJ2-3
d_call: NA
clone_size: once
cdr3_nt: TGTGCATCTCGGGGGGCGGGGGAGGATACGCAGTATTTT
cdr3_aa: CASRGAGEDTQYF

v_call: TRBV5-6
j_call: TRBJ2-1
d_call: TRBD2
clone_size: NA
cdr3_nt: TGTGCCAGCGTGGGGCGGGGAGGGAGCTCCTACAATGAGCAGTTCTTC
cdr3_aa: CASVGRGGSSYNEQFF

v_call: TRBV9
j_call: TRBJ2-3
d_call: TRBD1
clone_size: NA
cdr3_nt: TGTGCCAGCAGTCATCAGGGGGCGAGCACAGATACGCAGTATTTT
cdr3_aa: CASSHQGASTDTQYF

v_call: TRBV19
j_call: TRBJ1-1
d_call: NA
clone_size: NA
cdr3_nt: TGTGCCAGTAGTCCAGGAGTGAGGGCTGAAGCTTTCTTT
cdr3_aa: CASSPGVRAEAFF

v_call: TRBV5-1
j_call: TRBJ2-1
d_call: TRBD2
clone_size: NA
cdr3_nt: TGCGCCACCGGGACTAGCGGGCAGGGTGAGCAGTTCTTC
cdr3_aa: CATGTSGQGEQFF

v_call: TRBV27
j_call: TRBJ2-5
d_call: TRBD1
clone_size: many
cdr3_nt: TGTGCCAGCAGTCCCGGGACAGGGGGCGTGGAGACCCAGTACTTC
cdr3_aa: CASSPGTGGVETQYF

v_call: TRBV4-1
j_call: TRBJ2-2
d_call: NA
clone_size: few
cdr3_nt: TGCGCCAGCAGCCAGCTAGTAAGTCTACTTAACACCGGGGAGCTGTTTTTT
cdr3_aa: CASSQLVSLLNTGELFF

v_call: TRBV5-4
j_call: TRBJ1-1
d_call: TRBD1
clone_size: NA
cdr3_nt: TGTGCCAGCAGTTTGGGACAGGGGGCGATGAACACTGAAGCTTTCTTT
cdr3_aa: CASSLGQGAMNTEAFF

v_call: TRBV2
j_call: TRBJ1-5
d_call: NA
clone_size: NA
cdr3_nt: TGTGCCAGCACGGGGGGAAATAGCAATCAGCCCCAGCATTTT
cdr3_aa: CASTGGNSNQPQHF

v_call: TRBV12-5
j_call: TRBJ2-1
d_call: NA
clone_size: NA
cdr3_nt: TGTGCTAGTGGTTTGCCCGGGGGGCTTGTTAATGAGCAGTTCTTC
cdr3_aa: CASGLPGGLVNEQFF

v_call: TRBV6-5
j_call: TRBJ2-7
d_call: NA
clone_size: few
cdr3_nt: TGTGCCAGCAGTTACTCGTCGCACATGCCCTACGAGCAGTACTTC
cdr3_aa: CASSYSSHMPYEQYF

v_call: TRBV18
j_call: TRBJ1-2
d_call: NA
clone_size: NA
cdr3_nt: TGTGCCAGCTCTCTCTCGGGTGGAGACTATGGCTACACCTTC
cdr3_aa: CASSLSGGDYGYTF

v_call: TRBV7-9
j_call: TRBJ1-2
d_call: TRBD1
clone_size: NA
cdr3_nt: TGTGCCAGCAGCTTAGAGGGACAGGCCGCAAACTATGGCTACACCTTC
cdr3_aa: CASSLEGQAANYGYTF

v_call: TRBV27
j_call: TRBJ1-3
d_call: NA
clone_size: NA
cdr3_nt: TGTGCCAGCAGTTTCTCGCGTGGAAACACCATATATTTT
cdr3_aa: CASSFSRGNTIYF

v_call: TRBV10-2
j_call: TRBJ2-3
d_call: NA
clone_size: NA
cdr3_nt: TGCGCCAGCAGTGATTTGCGATTAGTGGGAGTGGGCACAGATACGCAGTATTTT
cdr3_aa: CASSDLRLVGVGTDTQYF

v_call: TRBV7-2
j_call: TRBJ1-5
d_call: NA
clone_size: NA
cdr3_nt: TGTGCCAGCAGCTTGGGGCAGGGGAAAAATCAGCCCCAGCATTTT
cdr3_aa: CASSLGQGKNQPQHF

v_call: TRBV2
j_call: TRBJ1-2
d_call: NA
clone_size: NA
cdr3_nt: TGTGCCAGCAGTGAATCGGGAGAGCGGCCCGGATCGGACTATGGCTACACCTTC
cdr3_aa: CASSESGERPGSDYGYTF

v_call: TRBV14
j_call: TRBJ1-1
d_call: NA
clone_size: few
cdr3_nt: TGTGCCAGCAGCCAACACAGTAGGTTCTTCTTT
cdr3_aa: CASSQHSRFFF

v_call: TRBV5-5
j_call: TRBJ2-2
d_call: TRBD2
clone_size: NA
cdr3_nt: TGTGCCAGCAGCTTGTCCTTTGGGCTAGCGGGAGGGCGTATCACCGGGGAGCTGTTTTTT
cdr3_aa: CASSLSFGLAGGRITGELFF

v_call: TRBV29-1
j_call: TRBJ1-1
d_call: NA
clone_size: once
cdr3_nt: TGCAGCGTCGTGGGGACTCCTCCTTTCTTT
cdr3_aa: CSVVGTPPFF

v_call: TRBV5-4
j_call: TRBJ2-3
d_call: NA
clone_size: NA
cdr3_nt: TGTGCCAGCAGCTTGGGAGCCGGGAGAGGTACAGATACGCAGTATTTT
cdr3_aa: CASSLGAGRGTDTQYF

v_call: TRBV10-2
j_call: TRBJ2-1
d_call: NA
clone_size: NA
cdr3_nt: TGCGCCAGCTCCCCAGTCAACGATGAGCAGTTCTTC
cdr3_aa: CASSPVNDEQFF

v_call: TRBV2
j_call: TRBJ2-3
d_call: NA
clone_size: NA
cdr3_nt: TGTGCCAGCAGTGATACCATGCTAGCCCCTCGGGATACGCAGTATTTT
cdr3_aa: CASSDTMLAPRDTQYF

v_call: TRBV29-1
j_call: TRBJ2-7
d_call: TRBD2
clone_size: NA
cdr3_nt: TGCAGCGCCACGACTAGCCTCTCCTACGAGCAGTACTTC
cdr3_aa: CSATTSLSYEQYF